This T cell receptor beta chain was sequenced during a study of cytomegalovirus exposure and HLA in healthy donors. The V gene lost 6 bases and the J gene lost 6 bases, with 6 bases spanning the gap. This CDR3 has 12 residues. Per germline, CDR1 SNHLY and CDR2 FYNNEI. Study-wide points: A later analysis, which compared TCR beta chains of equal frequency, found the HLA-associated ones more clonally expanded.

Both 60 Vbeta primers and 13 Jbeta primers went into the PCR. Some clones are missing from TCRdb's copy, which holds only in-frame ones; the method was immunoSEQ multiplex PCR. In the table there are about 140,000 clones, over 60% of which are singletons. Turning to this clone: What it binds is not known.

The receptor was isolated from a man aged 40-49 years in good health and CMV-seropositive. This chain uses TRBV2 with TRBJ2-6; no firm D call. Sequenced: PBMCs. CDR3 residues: CASSPSANVLTF. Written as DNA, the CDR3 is TGTGCCAGCAGCCCTTCGGCCAACGTCCTGACTTTC.